The rows below give T cell receptor beta chains drawn from one sample of a study of neurological immune-mediated disorders. TCRdb re-analysed the 5' RACE reads in MiXCR, keeping a single row per CDR3 protein. Of 15,000 to 20,000 distinct CDR3 sequences listed, 12% to 15% were seen once; the top ten hold 7.8%. Sequences were obtained from CD4+ T cells from blood. The receptors derive from a woman in her sixties or seventies with HTLV-1-associated myelopathy (HAM/TSP). Both conserved end residues are part of each CDR3. The D gene is left open where the match is weak. Clone size appears in some rows only: once, few, many, or a class for an expanded clone.

>TRBD2|TRBJ2-2|TRBV5-1|many
CASSARRGGTIQTNTGELFF
TGCGCCAGCAGCGCTCGCCGGGGGGGGACCATTCAAACGAACACCGGGGAGCTGTTTTTT
>-|TRBJ2-2|TRBV5-1|many
CASSLGLVRTGELFF
TGCGCCAGCAGCTTGGGCCTAGTGCGCACCGGGGAGCTGTTTTTT
>-|TRBJ2-7|TRBV6-5|medium-sized
CASSLAGRAHEQYF
TGTGCCAGCAGTTTGGCCGGCAGGGCCCACGAGCAGTACTTC
>TRBD2|TRBJ2-3|TRBV7-6|many
CASSSMTSGATDTQYF
TGTGCCAGCAGCTCGATGACTAGCGGGGCCACAGATACGCAGTATTTT
>TRBD1|TRBJ1-1|TRBV5-1|-
CASGQGNTEAFF
TGCGCCAGCGGACAGGGGAACACTGAAGCTTTCTTT
>-|TRBJ2-2|TRBV7-2|-
CASSFYICSSSSTGRSGELFF
-
>-|TRBJ2-4|TRBV20-1|many
CSAPGRRNIQYF
TGCAGTGCGCCGGGGAGGCGGAACATTCAGTACTTC
>-|TRBJ1-3|TRBV15|medium-sized
CATSGTVTGNTIYF
TGTGCCACCAGCGGGACTGTCACTGGAAACACCATATATTTT
>-|TRBJ1-6|TRBV10-3|many
CAISREGSPLHF
TGTGCCATCTCCAGGGAGGGTTCACCCCTCCACTTT
>TRBD2|TRBJ2-7|TRBV7-9|many
CASSSGAGGGLYEQYF
TGTGCCAGCAGCTCCGGGGCGGGAGGAGGTTTGTACGAGCAGTACTTC
>TRBD2|TRBJ2-7|TRBV11-2|many
CASSLDLAGGPPNEQYF
TGTGCCAGCAGCTTAGATCTGGCGGGAGGGCCCCCAAACGAGCAGTACTTC
>-|TRBJ2-1|TRBV20-1|many
CSARGLHNEQFF
TGCAGTGCTAGAGGACTCCACAATGAGCAGTTCTTC
>-|TRBJ1-1|TRBV7-9|-
CASSPRTPNTEAFF
TGTGCCAGCAGCCCAAGGACACCGAACACTGAAGCTTTCTTT
>TRBD1|TRBJ2-7|TRBV5-1|many
CASSTGQGDEQYF
TGCGCCAGCAGCACGGGACAGGGGGACGAGCAGTACTTC
>-|TRBJ2-2|TRBV5-5|many
CASSLEGGETGELFF
TGTGCCAGCAGCCTGGAGGGGGGGGAAACCGGGGAGCTGTTTTTT
>TRBD1|TRBJ2-7|TRBV5-6|many
CASSLLGQGAPEQYF
TGTGCCAGCAGCTTACTGGGACAGGGGGCGCCCGAGCAGTACTTC
>TRBD2|TRBJ2-5|TRBV5-1|many
CASSLPTSGRSETQYF
TGCGCCAGCAGCTTACCCACTAGCGGGAGGTCAGAGACCCAGTACTTC
>TRBD1|TRBJ2-5|TRBV29-1|-
CSVRLGSEATGGFETQYF
TGCAGCGTTCGTTTGGGCAGCGAGGCGACAGGGGGCTTTGAGACCCAGTACTTC
>TRBD1|TRBJ1-4|TRBV5-1|many
CASSPTGQDNEKLFF
TGCGCCAGCAGCCCGACGGGACAGGATAATGAAAAACTGTTTTTT
>-|TRBJ1-1|TRBV19|many
CASSIGSTTEAFF
TGTGCCAGTAGTATCGGCAGCACCACTGAAGCTTTCTTT
>-|TRBJ1-6|TRBV5-1|many
CASSFEGPPLHF
TGCGCCAGCAGCTTCGAGGGTCCACCCCTCCACTTT
>-|TRBJ1-6|TRBV4-1|many
CASSQEPGQSSYNSPLHF
TGCGCCAGCAGCCAAGAACCGGGGCAGAGCTCCTATAATTCACCCCTCCACTTT
>-|TRBJ2-5|TRBV20-1|many
CSAAESDPRWETQYF
TGCAGTGCCGCAGAATCAGACCCAAGGTGGGAGACCCAGTACTTC
>-|TRBJ2-7|TRBV5-1|many
CASRRGAGSYEQYF
TGCGCCAGCAGGAGAGGGGCGGGCTCCTACGAGCAGTACTTC
>-|TRBJ1-2|TRBV5-1|few
CASSGTEYYYGYTF
TGCGCCAGCAGCGGGACGGAATACTACTATGGCTACACCTTC
>-|TRBJ1-4|TRBV29-1|many
CSVLSDTTNEKLFF
TGCAGCGTTCTCTCTGACACAACTAATGAAAAACTGTTTTTT
>-|TRBJ2-3|TRBV20-1|many
CSARRQGGTDTQYF
TGCAGTGCTAGACGGCAGGGTGGGACAGATACGCAGTATTTT
>-|TRBJ1-1|TRBV6-5|few
CASSYGPGAFATEAFF
TGTGCCAGCAGTTATGGCCCAGGGGCCTTCGCCACTGAAGCTTTCTTT
>-|TRBJ2-1|TRBV7-7|-
CASSLELSYNEQFF
TGTGCCAGCAGCTTGGAGCTCTCCTACAATGAGCAGTTCTTC
>-|TRBJ2-3|TRBV29-1|-
CSVARGGSTDTQYF
TGCAGCGTTGCCCGGGGAGGTAGCACAGATACGCAGTATTTT
>TRBD1|TRBJ2-3|TRBV24-1|-
CATSDPGQGVSDTQYF
TGTGCCACCAGTGATCCGGGACAGGGGGTCTCGGATACGCAGTATTTT
>TRBD1|TRBJ1-5|TRBV7-2|many
CASSADRNQPQHF
TGTGCCAGCAGCGCGGACAGGAATCAGCCCCAGCATTTT